This section outlines one T cell receptor beta chain sequence together with its context. This record comes from a study of blood T cells in healthy people across ages. Study summary: Template switching picked up about one barcoded beta molecule for each two T cells.

Together with a sample-barcoded 5' primer, a J-beta primer mix was included in a second PCR lasting about 6 to 11 cycles. In TCRdb, the 5' RACE reads were re-called with MiXCR into one record per CDR3 protein. This sample yields 800,000 or so distinct CDR3 sequences, of which 60% to 80% are seen a single time; about 30% belongs to the top ten. Germline lookup yields CDR1 DFQATT and CDR2 SNEGSKA (reference sequence). There are 14 residues in the CDR3. Trimming pared 5 bases from V and 5 bases from J, leaving 16 bases between. V usage is TRBV20-1 and J usage is TRBJ1-5, with D tentatively TRBD1 (6 bases). This TCR came from a young man in good health. The material sequenced was blood. The CDR3 bases are TGCAGTGCTCCCCTAGGGGGGACCGATCAGCCCCAGCATTTT. It encodes CSAPLGGTDQPQHF.